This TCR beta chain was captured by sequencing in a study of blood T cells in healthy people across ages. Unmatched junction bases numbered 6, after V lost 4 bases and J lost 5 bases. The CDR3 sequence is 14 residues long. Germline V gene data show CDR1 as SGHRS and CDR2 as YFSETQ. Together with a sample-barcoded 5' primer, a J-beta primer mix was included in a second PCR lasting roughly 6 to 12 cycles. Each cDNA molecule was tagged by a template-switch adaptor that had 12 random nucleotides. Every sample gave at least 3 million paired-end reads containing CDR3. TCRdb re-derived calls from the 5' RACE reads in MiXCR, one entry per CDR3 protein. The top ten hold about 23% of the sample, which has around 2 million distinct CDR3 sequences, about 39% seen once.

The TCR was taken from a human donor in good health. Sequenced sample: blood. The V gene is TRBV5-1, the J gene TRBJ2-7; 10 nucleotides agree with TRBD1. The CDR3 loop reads CASSDRGPMDEQYF. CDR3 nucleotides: TGCGCCAGCAGCGACAGGGGGCCCATGGACGAGCAGTACTTC.